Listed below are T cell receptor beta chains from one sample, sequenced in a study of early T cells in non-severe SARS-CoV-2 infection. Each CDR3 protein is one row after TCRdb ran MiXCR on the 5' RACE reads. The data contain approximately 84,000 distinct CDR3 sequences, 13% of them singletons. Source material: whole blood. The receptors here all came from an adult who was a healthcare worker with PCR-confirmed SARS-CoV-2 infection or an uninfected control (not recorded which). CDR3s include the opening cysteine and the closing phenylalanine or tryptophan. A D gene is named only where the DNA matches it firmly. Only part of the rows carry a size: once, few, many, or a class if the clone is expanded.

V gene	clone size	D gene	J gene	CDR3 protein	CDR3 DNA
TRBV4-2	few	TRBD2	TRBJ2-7	CASSHSERGDAYEQYF	TGTGCCAGCAGCCACTCGGAGCGGGGGGACGCCTACGAGCAGTACTTC
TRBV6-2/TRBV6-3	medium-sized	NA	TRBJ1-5	CASSQSQRAGNQPQHF	TGTGCCAGCAGTCAAAGTCAGCGCGCGGGCAATCAGCCCCAGCATTTT
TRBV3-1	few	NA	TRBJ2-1	CASSPDYGNEQFF	TGTGCCAGCAGCCCGGACTACGGCAATGAGCAGTTCTTC
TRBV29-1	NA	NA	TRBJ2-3	CSSLGSRGGTDTQYF	TGCAGCTCCTTGGGTTCGCGCGGGGGCACAGATACGCAGTATTTT
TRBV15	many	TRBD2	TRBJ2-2	CATSRTSLTGELFF	TGTGCCACCAGCCGGACTAGTTTAACCGGGGAGCTGTTTTTT
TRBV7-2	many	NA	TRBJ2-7	CASSLRSAYEQYF	TGTGCCAGCAGCTTAAGGAGCGCTTACGAGCAGTACTTC
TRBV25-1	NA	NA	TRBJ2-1	CASGGLTQYNEQFF	TGTGCCAGCGGCGGTTTAACCCAATACAATGAGCAGTTCTTC
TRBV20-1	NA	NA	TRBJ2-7	CSASRGTTSYEQYF	TGCAGTGCTAGTAGGGGGACCACCTCCTACGAGCAGTACTTC
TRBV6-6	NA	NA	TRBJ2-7	CASSTGLVDEQYF	TGTGCCAGCAGTACGGGACTGGTCGACGAGCAGTACTTC
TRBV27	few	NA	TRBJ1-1	CASSPFGGAGRAFF	TGTGCCAGCAGTCCTTTTGGGGGCGCAGGGCGGGCTTTCTTT
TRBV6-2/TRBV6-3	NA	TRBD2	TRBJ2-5	CASSYETSGQETQYF	TGTGCCAGCAGTTACGAGACTAGCGGACAAGAGACCCAGTACTTC
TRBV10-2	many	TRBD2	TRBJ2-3	CASSLPEGTSGSKSTDTQYF	TGCGCCAGCAGCCTCCCAGAAGGGACTAGCGGCTCCAAGAGCACAGATACGCAGTATTTT
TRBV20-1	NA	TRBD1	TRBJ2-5	CSAWTGPQETQYF	TGCAGTGCATGGACAGGGCCCCAAGAGACCCAGTACTTC
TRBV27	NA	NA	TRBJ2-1	CASSLRGSFNEQFF	TGTGCCAGCAGTTTGCGGGGATCCTTCAATGAGCAGTTCTTC
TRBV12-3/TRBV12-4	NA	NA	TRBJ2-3	CASSLRGYGTDTQYF	TGTGCCAGCAGTTTAAGGGGCTACGGCACAGATACGCAGTATTTT
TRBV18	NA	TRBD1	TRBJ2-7	CASSPQDRGGSNEQYF	TGTGCCAGCTCACCACAGGACAGGGGGGGATCGAACGAGCAGTACTTC
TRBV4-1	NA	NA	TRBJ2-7	CASSQGRVGRSYEQYF	TGCGCCAGCAGCCAAGGTCGAGTCGGCCGCTCCTACGAGCAGTACTTC
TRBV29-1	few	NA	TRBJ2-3	CSVEDSKTDTQYF	TGCAGCGTTGAGGACTCCAAGACAGATACGCAGTATTTT
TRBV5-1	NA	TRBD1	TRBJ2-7	CASSGIQGSSYEQYF	TGCGCCAGCAGCGGAATACAGGGGAGCTCCTACGAGCAGTACTTC
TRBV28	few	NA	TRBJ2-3	CASRTAQGNTDTQYF	TGTGCCAGCAGGACCGCACAGGGCAACACAGATACGCAGTATTTT
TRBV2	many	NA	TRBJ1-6	CASAGDSAYNSPLHF	TGTGCCAGCGCAGGGGATTCAGCCTATAATTCACCCCTCCACTTT
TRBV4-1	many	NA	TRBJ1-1	CASSLKLGTGTEAFF	TGCGCCAGCAGCCTCAAGCTCGGGACGGGCACTGAAGCTTTCTTT
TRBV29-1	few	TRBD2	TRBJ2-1	CSVGLAGGPYNEQFF	TGCAGCGTGGGACTAGCGGGAGGGCCCTACAATGAGCAGTTCTTC
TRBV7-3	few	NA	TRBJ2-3	CASSLTGVSRDTQYF	TGTGCCAGCAGCCTAACGGGCGTCAGTAGAGATACGCAGTATTTT
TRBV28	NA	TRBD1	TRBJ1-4	CASTQQGALRGEKLFF	TGTGCCAGCACCCAACAGGGGGCCTTACGGGGTGAAAAACTGTTTTTT
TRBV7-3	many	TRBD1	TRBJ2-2	CASSQSGTVNTGELFF	TGTGCCAGCAGCCAATCTGGGACAGTGAACACCGGGGAGCTGTTTTTT
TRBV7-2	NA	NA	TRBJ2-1	CASSLTKWNEQFF	TGTGCCAGCAGCTTGACCAAGTGGAATGAGCAGTTCTTC
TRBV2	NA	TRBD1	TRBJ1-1	CASSYTGATEAFF	TGTGCCAGCAGTTACACAGGGGCCACTGAAGCTTTCTTT
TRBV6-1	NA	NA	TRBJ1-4	CASSEHGGQNEKLFF	TGTGCCAGCAGTGAACACGGCGGTCAAAATGAAAAACTGTTTTTT
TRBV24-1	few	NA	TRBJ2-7	CATSASGPYEQYF	TGTGCCACCAGTGCCAGCGGACCCTACGAGCAGTACTTC
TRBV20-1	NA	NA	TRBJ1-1	CSARTEREAFF	TGCAGTGCTAGGACAGAACGGGAAGCTTTCTTT
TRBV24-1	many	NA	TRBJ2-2	CATSEPSAVGVTGELFF	TGTGCCACCAGTGAGCCTTCTGCAGTGGGCGTCACCGGGGAGCTGTTTTTT
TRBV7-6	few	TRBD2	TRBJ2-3	CASSSLAGGPTDTQYF	TGCGCCAGCAGCTCACTAGCGGGGGGGCCCACAGATACGCAGTATTTT
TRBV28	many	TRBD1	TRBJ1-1	CASSFLGDRVNTEAFF	TGTGCCAGCAGTTTCCTCGGGGACAGGGTGAACACTGAAGCTTTCTTT
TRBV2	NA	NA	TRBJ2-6	CASMLGWLNPVLTF	TGTGCCAGCATGTTGGGATGGCTTAACCCCGTCCTGACTTTC
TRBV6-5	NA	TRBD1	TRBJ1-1	CASSFRGGTEAFF	TGTGCCAGCAGTTTCAGGGGGGGCACTGAAGCTTTCTTT
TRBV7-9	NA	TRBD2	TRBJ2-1	CASSPQGLAGGGEQFF	TGTGCCAGCAGCCCCCAAGGGCTAGCGGGAGGGGGAGAGCAGTTCTTC
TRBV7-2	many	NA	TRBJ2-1	CASSPDRVRLNEQFF	TGTGCCAGCAGCCCGGATAGGGTACGTCTGAATGAGCAGTTCTTC
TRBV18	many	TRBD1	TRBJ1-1	CASSPPQGGQTEAFF	TGTGCCAGCTCACCACCGCAGGGGGGTCAAACTGAAGCTTTCTTT
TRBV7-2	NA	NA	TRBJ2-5	CASSLGTVNQETQYF	TGTGCCAGCAGCTTAGGAACAGTTAACCAAGAGACCCAGTACTTC
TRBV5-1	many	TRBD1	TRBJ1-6	CASSLALGQVDSPLHF	TGCGCCAGCAGCTTGGCGCTGGGACAGGTGGATTCACCCCTCCACTTT
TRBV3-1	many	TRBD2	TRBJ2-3	CASRRGGASTDTQYF	TGTGCCAGCAGACGCGGGGGGGCCAGCACAGATACGCAGTATTTT
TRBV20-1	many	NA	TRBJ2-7	CSANNRAYEQYF	TGCAGTGCTAATAACAGAGCTTACGAGCAGTACTTC
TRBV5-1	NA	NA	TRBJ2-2	CASSTVASGASGELFF	TGCGCCAGCAGCACAGTAGCGTCAGGGGCGAGCGGGGAGCTGTTTTTT
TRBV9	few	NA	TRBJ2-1	CASSVGYEQFF	TGTGCCAGCAGCGTAGGGTATGAGCAGTTCTTC
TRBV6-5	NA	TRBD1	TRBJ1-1	CASSYSTRTGAFF	TGTGCCAGCAGTTACTCGACTCGGACAGGGGCTTTCTTT
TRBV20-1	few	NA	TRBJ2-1	CSARELLGAAEQFF	TGCAGTGCTAGAGAACTTTTAGGGGCGGCCGAGCAGTTCTTC
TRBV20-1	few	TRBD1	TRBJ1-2	CSATRTGNYGYTF	TGCAGTGCTACCCGGACAGGGAACTATGGCTACACCTTC
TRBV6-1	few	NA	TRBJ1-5	CASTPGGRAQPQHF	TGTGCCAGCACCCCGGGAGGGCGCGCTCAGCCCCAGCATTTT
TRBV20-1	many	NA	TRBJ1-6	CSARDFGGPNSPLHF	TGCAGTGCTAGAGATTTTGGGGGACCCAATTCACCCCTCCACTTT
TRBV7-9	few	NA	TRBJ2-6	CASSSSGANVLTF	TGTGCCAGCAGCTCATCTGGGGCCAACGTCCTGACTTTC
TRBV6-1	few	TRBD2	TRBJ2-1	CASSEMAGGYNEQFF	TGTGCCAGCAGTGAAATGGCGGGGGGGTACAATGAGCAGTTCTTC
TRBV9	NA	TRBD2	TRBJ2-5	CASSVSGRAGETQYF	TGTGCCAGCAGCGTTAGCGGGAGGGCTGGGGAGACCCAGTACTTC
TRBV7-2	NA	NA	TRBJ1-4	CASSHIRGAYEKLFF	TGTGCCAGCAGCCATATCCGGGGGGCATATGAAAAACTGTTTTTT